The following is a T cell receptor beta chain sequence with its context. Its specificity is not known. Samples each had at least 5 micrograms of total RNA extracted. This record comes from a study of blood T cells in healthy people across ages. Overall study results and limits: A roughly linear age-dependent decrease characterized TCR beta diversity per million T cells.

CDR1 SGHAT and CDR2 FQNNGV come from the germline V gene. Trimming took off 5 bases at V and 3 bases at J, with 14 bases between the two ends. This CDR3 is built from 14 residues. Using a J-beta primer mix together with a sample-barcoded 5' primer, a second PCR was run for roughly 7 to 11 cycles. TCRdb independently ran MiXCR on the 5' RACE reads; one entry per CDR3 protein. The table lists some 1.7 million distinct CDR3 sequences, roughly 28% of them singletons, with 7% to 9% in the top ten. This rearrangement joins TRBV11-2 to TRBJ2-7; weak D call: TRBD2 (6 bases). The receptor's source is a woman under 40 in good health. Sequencing input: blood. The CDR3 bases are TGTGCCAGCAGCGCGGGACGGCGGTTCTACGAGCAGTACTTC. The encoded protein is CASSAGRRFYEQYF.